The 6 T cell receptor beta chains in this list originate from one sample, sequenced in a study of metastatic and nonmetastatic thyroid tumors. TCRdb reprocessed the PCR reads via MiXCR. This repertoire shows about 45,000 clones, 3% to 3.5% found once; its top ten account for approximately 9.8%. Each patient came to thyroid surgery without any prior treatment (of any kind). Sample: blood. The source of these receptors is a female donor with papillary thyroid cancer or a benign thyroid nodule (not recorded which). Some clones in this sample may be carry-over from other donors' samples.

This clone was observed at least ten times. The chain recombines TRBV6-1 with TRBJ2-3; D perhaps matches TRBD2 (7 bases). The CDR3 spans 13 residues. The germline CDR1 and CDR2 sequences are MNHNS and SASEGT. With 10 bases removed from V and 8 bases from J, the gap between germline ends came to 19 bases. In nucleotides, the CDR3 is TGTGCCACACGGGACACAGGACTAGGTACGCAGTATTTT. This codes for CATRDTGLGTQYF.

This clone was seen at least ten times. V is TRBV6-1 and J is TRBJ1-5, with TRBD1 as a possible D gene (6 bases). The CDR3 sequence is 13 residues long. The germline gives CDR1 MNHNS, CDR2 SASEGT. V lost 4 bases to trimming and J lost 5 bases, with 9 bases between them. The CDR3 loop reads CASSVHRDQPQHF. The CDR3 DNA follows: TGTGCCAGCAGTGTACACAGGGATCAGCCCCAGCATTTT.

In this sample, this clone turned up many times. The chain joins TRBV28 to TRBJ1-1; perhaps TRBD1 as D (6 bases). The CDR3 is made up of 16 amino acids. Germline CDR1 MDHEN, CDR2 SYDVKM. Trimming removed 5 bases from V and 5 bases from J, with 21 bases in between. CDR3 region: CASSTLWGGRWTEAFF. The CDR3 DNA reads TGTGCCAGCAGTACCCTATGGGGGGGGCGGTGGACTGAAGCTTTCTTT.

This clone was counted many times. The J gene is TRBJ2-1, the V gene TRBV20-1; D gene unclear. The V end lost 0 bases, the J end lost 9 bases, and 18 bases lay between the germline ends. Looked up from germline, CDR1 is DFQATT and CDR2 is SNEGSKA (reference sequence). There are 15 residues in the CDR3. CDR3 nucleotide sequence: TGCAGTGCTAGAGATGCCAAGACAATCTGGGGTGAGCAGTTCTTC. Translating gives CSARDAKTIWGEQFF.

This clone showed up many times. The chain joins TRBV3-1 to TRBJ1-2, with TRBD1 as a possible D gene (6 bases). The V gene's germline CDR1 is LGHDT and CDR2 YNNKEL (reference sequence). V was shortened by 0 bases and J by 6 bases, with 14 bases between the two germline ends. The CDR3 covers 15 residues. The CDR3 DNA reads TGTGCCAGCAGCCAAGATGATTGGGGGGCCGATGGCTACACCTTC. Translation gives CASSQDDWGADGYTF.

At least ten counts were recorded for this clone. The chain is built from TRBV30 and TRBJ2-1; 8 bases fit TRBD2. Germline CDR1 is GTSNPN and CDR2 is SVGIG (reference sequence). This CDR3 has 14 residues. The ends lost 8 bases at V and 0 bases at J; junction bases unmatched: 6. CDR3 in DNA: TGTGCCGGGGCGGCGGGAGGCTCCTACAATGAGCAGTTCTTC. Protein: CAGAAGGSYNEQFF.